This T cell receptor (beta chain) appears in the sequencing data of a study of blood T cells in healthy people across ages. This clonotype was counted at least ten times. Using a J-beta primer mix together with a sample-barcoded 5' primer, a second PCR was run for roughly 7 to 12 cycles. TCRdb reanalysed the 5' RACE reads using MiXCR and keeps one entry per CDR3 protein. The sample holds about 640,000 distinct CDR3 sequences, about 30% seen once. The TCR was taken from a woman of 80 years or more in good health. Sequencing was performed on blood.

CDR3: CSARGNSGNTQYF. CDR3 DNA sequence: TGCAGTGCTAGGGGGAATAGTGGAAATACGCAGTATTTT. J is TRBJ2-3 and V is TRBV20-1, with D unresolved. The germline gives CDR1 DFQATT, CDR2 SNEGSKA (reference sequence). The CDR3 is 13 residues long. Between the trimmed V and J ends, which lost 3 bases and 7 bases, there was a span of 14 bases.